This TCR beta chain was sequenced in a study of cytomegalovirus exposure and HLA in healthy donors. Study-wide results and caveats: The dataset shows that most TCR sequences were rare, while some public TCRs occurred in many donors.

Researchers ran the PCR with 60 Vbeta and 13 Jbeta primers. Clones were read by immunoSEQ multiplex PCR, and TCRdb kept only the in-frame ones, dropping some. Of 50,000 or so clones detected, 72% appear once; the ten largest clones hold less than 9.5%. Trimming shortened V by 4 bases and J by 0 bases, and 19 bases separated the two germline ends. CDR1 is SNHLY and CDR2 is FYNNEI in the germline V gene. The CDR3 length is 19 residues. Concerning this clone: Its target is unknown.

This receptor was taken from a woman between 45 and 60 years old in good health and CMV-seronegative. Sample: PBMCs. The chain couples TRBV2 to TRBJ2-6; D perhaps matches TRBD2 (5 bases). The CDR3 here is CASSGEGGDGSSGANVLTF. As DNA, the CDR3 is TGTGCCAGCAGTGGAGAGGGCGGAGATGGCAGCTCTGGGGCCAACGTCCTGACTTTC.